A single TCR beta chain is shown here with its context. Its matching antigen is unknown. This entry comes from a study of T cell responses to AZD1222 COVID-19 vaccine. After removal of 6 bases from V and 3 bases from J, the junction contained 10 bases not matched to a gene. Germline CDR1 and CDR2: MGHDK and SYGVNS. There are 15 residues in the CDR3. Study results and caveats: Spike-specific TCR breadth rose after two AZD1222 doses, and depth rose as well.

The method was immunoSEQ multiplex PCR; TCRdb's version includes in-frame clones alone and lacks a portion of them. The table has over 150,000 clones, 90% seen once. Sequencing used peripheral blood, obtained on day 0 of AZD1222 vaccination. V usage is TRBV25-1 and J usage is TRBJ1-1; TRBD1 matches at 7 bases. This TCR derives from an adult in good health. The CDR3 reads CASRQTGIGDTEAFF. DNA of the CDR3: TGTGCCAGCAGACAGACAGGGATCGGGGACACTGAAGCTTTCTTT.